The 9 T cell receptor beta chains given below trace back to one sample, sequenced in a study of blood T cells in healthy people across ages. Together with a sample-barcoded 5' primer, a J-beta primer mix was included in a second PCR lasting about 6 to 12 cycles. MiXCR, applied by TCRdb to the 5' RACE reads, yields one record per CDR3 protein. The data show fewer than 1 million distinct CDR3 sequences, roughly 44% seen once. Sequenced: blood. These receptors were collected from a man between 60 and 75 years old in good health.

This chain connects TRBV10-3 to TRBJ2-4; D is ambiguous. Germline loops: CDR1 ENHRY, CDR2 SYGVKD. Trimming pared 5 bases from V and 3 bases from J, leaving 11 bases between. This CDR3 comprises 14 residues. Here the CDR3 reads CAISSGESKNIQYF. CDR3 DNA: TGTGCCATCAGTTCCGGTGAGAGCAAAAACATTCAGTACTTC.

This rearrangement joins TRBV14 to TRBJ1-3; possible D gene TRBD1, 5 bases. This CDR3 contains 15 residues. The germline gives CDR1 SGHDN, CDR2 FVKESK. Deletions cut 5 bases from V and 4 bases from J, with 15 bases between. This CDR3 reads CASSSQQVSGNTIYF. The CDR3 DNA sequence: TGTGCCAGCAGCTCCCAACAGGTCTCGGGAAACACCATATATTTT.

This clonotype was observed a few times. The V call is TRBV4-1, the J call TRBJ2-7; 7 nucleotides agree with TRBD2. The V gene end was trimmed by 2 bases and the J gene end by 0 bases; junction bases not matched to a gene: 13. Germline V gene sequence: CDR1 MGHRA, CDR2 YSYEKL. The CDR3 has 18 residues. Here the CDR3 reads CASSQLYRAGIFSYEQYF. CDR3 nucleotides: TGCGCCAGCAGCCAACTTTATCGAGCGGGGATCTTCTCCTACGAGCAGTACTTC.

The chain uses TRBV6-2 or TRBV6-3 and TRBJ2-4, with 9 nucleotides matching TRBD1. The end of the DNA aligns better with TRBJ2-7, so the J call may be wrong. The length of the CDR3 is 15 residues. Per germline, CDR1 MNHEY and CDR2 SVGEGT. This CDR3 is CASSLTGGPTYEQYF. The CDR3 DNA sequence: TGTGCCAGCAGTTTAACAGGGGGCCCCACCTACGAGCAGTACTTC.

The V and J genes are TRBV12-3 or TRBV12-4 and TRBJ1-2; D call uncertain. Trimming left V 3 bases short and J 4 bases short, with 15 bases between. This CDR3 has 15 residues. This CDR3 reads CASSFGPNILYGYTF. CDR3 bases: TGTGCCAGCAGTTTTGGTCCCAACATTCTCTATGGCTACACCTTC.

In this sample, this clonotype turned up a few times. V and J are TRBV20-1 and TRBJ2-7; weak D call: TRBD1 (6 bases). The germline CDR1 and CDR2 sequences are DFQATT and SNEGSKA (reference sequence). V shed 1 base and J shed 7 bases, with 14 bases lying between them. The CDR3 runs to 13 residues. CDR3: CSARAPGAGEQYF. CDR3 nucleotide sequence: TGCAGTGCTAGAGCCCCAGGGGCCGGGGAGCAGTACTTC.

The chain couples TRBV12-5 to TRBJ1-1; D remains unclear. The CDR3 has 18 amino acids. CDR1 is LGHNT and CDR2 is FRNRAP in the germline V gene. Trimming removed 0 bases from V and 4 bases from J, with 21 bases in between. CDR3 loop: CASGLVGHFGVGVTEAFF. In nucleotides, the CDR3 is TGTGCTAGTGGTTTGGTAGGTCATTTCGGGGTGGGAGTCACTGAAGCTTTCTTT.

The CDR3 nucleotides are TGCAGTGCTAGGGGCCGGAATGACAATGAGCAGTACTTC. Encoded protein: CSARGRNDNEQYF. The rearrangement joins TRBV20-1 to TRBJ2-7; D uncertain. The V gene lost 3 bases and the J gene lost 7 bases, with 16 bases spanning the gap. Germline assignment: CDR1 DFQATT and CDR2 SNEGSKA (reference sequence). This CDR3 is 13 amino acids long.

Concerning this clonotype: The junction departs from the called germline gene at one end, perhaps through a read error. V is TRBV12-3 or TRBV12-4 and J is TRBJ1-5, with D perhaps TRBD1 (6 bases). The CDR3 consists of 15 residues. This CDR3 is CTSSFYRDRNQPQHF. CDR3 nucleotide sequence: TGTACCAGCAGTTTCTACAGGGATCGCAATCAGCCCCAGCATTTT.